This TCR beta chain emerged from a study of cytomegalovirus exposure and HLA in healthy donors. Study overall: Prior work identified around 110 million unique TCR beta sequences in around 170 million T cells.

Study results and limitations: Analyses of presence and absence presupposed an approximately uniform sequencing depth across donors. Most of the TCR beta V segments (in an earlier analysis) were productive either about 87% or about 30% of the time.

60 Vbeta and 13 Jbeta primers were used in PCR. Libraries were prepared by immunoSEQ multiplex PCR; TCRdb keeps only in-frame clonotypes and omits some of them. The table has around 150,000 clones, approximately 70% seen once. The V and J ends lost 5 bases and 6 bases respectively, with 23 bases between them. The CDR3 spans 17 residues. The germline gives CDR1 SEHNR, CDR2 FQNEAQ (reference sequence). About this clone: Its antigen is not identified.

Healthy donors of bone marrow made up the group. The clonotype originates from a man between 18 and 29 years old in good health and CMV-seropositive. The rearrangement joins TRBV7-9 to TRBJ2-1; D may be TRBD1 (8 bases). Specimen: PBMCs. The CDR3 sequence is CASSQGARTGGSNEQFF. The CDR3 DNA follows: TGTGCCAGCAGCCAGGGGGCGCGAACGGGAGGATCCAATGAGCAGTTCTTC.